A single T cell receptor beta chain is shown here with its context. Antigen: not known. Per the germline V gene, CDR1 is ENHRY and CDR2 is SYGVKD. The CDR3 spans 15 residues. Trimming cost V 10 bases and J 6 bases; bases outside gene matches: 7. 13 Jbeta primers and 60 Vbeta primers were used for the PCR. Method: immunoSEQ multiplex PCR; TCRdb's copy keeps in-frame clones and lacks some. The sample has 110,000 or so clones, around 80% seen once. The data derive from a study of cytomegalovirus exposure and HLA in healthy donors. The study, taken as a whole, reports: The authors assumed roughly uniform sequencing depth across donors for presence/absence analyses. Reportedly, cytomegalovirus status was diagnosed with high sensitivity and specificity. Listed as cytomegalovirus-associated were 164 TCR beta chains.

This sequence joins TRBV10-3 and TRBJ2-1; TRBD2 matches 15 bases. This receptor was identified in a man aged 25 to 40 in good health and CMV-seronegative. Sequencing input: PBMCs. The CDR3 loop reads CASHAGLAGGNEQFF. The CDR3 nucleotides are TGTGCCAGCCACGCGGGACTAGCGGGGGGCAATGAGCAGTTCTTC.